Each of the 23 T cell receptor beta chains below was sequenced from the same sample in a study of early stage breast cancer tumors. The assay was immunoSEQ multiplex PCR, and TCRdb's table has in-frame clones only and misses some. This sample has about 31,000 clones, with roughly 81% found just once. Sequenced material: blood. Receptor source: a person between 35 and 49 years old with breast cancer.

Written as DNA, the CDR3 is TGTGCCAGCTCCGTTTCCAGGGAAACTGAAGCTTTCTTT. It translates to CASSVSRETEAFF. The V call is TRBV18, the J call TRBJ1-1; D is possibly TRBD1 (5 bases). Trimming took off 6 bases at V and 5 bases at J, with 13 bases between the two ends. This CDR3 spans 13 amino acids. Looked up from germline, CDR1 is KGHSH and CDR2 is LQKENI.

The gene calls are TRBV27 and TRBJ2-1; the match to TRBD2 covers 7 bases. The CDR3 has 16 residues. Unmatched junction bases numbered 6, after V lost 3 bases and J lost 1 base. Germline lookup yields CDR1 MNHEY and CDR2 SMNVEV (reference sequence). CDR3 in amino acids: CASSFRAGISYNEQFF. The CDR3, as DNA: TGTGCCAGCAGTTTCCGAGCGGGAATTTCCTACAATGAGCAGTTCTTC.

V gene TRBV18 combines with J gene TRBJ1-2, with 7 bases aligning to TRBD1. Germline assignment: CDR1 KGHSH and CDR2 LQKENI. The V segment lost 3 bases and the J segment 2 bases; nucleotides outside the gene matches: 9. This CDR3 is 16 amino acids long. The chain's CDR3 is CASSPEVLGQNYGYTF. CDR3 nucleotides: TGTGCCAGCTCACCGGAGGTCTTGGGACAGAACTATGGCTACACCTTC.

V and J are TRBV30 and TRBJ1-5; D perhaps matches TRBD1 (6 bases). Germline V lookup: CDR1 GTSNPN, CDR2 SVGIG (reference sequence). Between the trimmed V and J ends, which lost 1 base and 2 bases, there was a span of 12 bases. This CDR3 region has 15 residues. CDR3 in amino acids: CAWSAIGGGNQPQHF. The CDR3 region has the DNA TGTGCCTGGAGTGCCATCGGGGGCGGCAATCAGCCCCAGCATTTT.

This chain links TRBV2 with TRBJ1-5; possibly TRBD1 for D (5 bases). From germline, CDR1 is SNHLY and CDR2 FYNNEI. The CDR3 is 14 amino acids. V lost 6 bases and J 7 bases, leaving 16 bases between the germline ends. CDR3 sequence: CASRPTWGYQPQHF. The CDR3 DNA is TGTGCCAGCAGGCCCACTTGGGGGTACCAGCCCCAGCATTTT.

The V gene is TRBV5-1, the J gene TRBJ2-7; D is possibly TRBD1 or TRBD2 (6 bases each). Trimming pared 1 base from V and 4 bases from J, leaving 18 bases between. Per the germline V gene, CDR1 is SGHRS and CDR2 is YFSETQ. The CDR3 totals 16 residues. The CDR3 sequence: CASSLRGAPFVYEQYF. The CDR3 coding sequence is TGCGCCAGCAGCTTGAGGGGGGCCCCCTTTGTGTACGAGCAGTACTTC.

This chain uses TRBV4-1 with TRBJ2-3; 8 bases agree with TRBD1. With 2 bases clipped from V and 4 bases from J, the junction kept 2 bases outside the gene matches. In germline, CDR1 is MGHRA, CDR2 YSYEKL. The CDR3 is 14 amino acids. The CDR3 DNA follows: TGCGCCAGCAGCCAAACAGGGGGTCCAGATACGCAGTATTTT. Amino acid sequence: CASSQTGGPDTQYF.

The V gene is TRBV25-1, the J gene TRBJ2-2, with D tentatively TRBD2 (6 bases). From germline, CDR1 is MGHDK and CDR2 SYGVNS. CDR3 size: 15 residues. Trimming shortened V by 1 base and J by 6 bases, and 12 bases separated the two germline ends. The CDR3 region has the DNA TGTGCCAGCAGTGAATCGATGGCGGGATCCGGGGAGCTGTTTTTT. It specifies CASSESMAGSGELFF.

This clone was counted between two and nine times. The CDR3 is CASSLGVTTNSDTF. CDR3 DNA sequence: TGTGCCAGCAGCTTAGGCGTCACCACCAACTCCGACACCTTC. The J gene is TRBJ1-2, the V gene TRBV7-9; no clear D gene. Germline lookup yields CDR1 SEHNR and CDR2 FQNEAQ (reference sequence). With 1 base removed from V and 12 bases from J, the gap between germline ends came to 18 bases. The length of the CDR3 is 14 residues.

This clone was counted once. J is TRBJ2-1 and V is TRBV7-9; the match to TRBD1 covers 9 bases. Germline V gene lookup returns CDR1 SEHNR and CDR2 FQNEAQ (reference sequence). This CDR3 is 14 amino acids long. The trim removed 1 base at V and 5 bases at J, leaving 0 bases unmatched. The DNA for the CDR3 is TGTGCCAGCAGCTTAGGGACAGGGGACAATGAGCAGTTCTTC. Its protein product is CASSLGTGDNEQFF.

The chain links TRBV7-9 to TRBJ2-4; no firm D call. V was trimmed by 4 bases and J by 2 bases, leaving 12 bases between them. The CDR3 runs 15 residues. Germline CDR1 is SEHNR and CDR2 is FQNEAQ (reference sequence). Written as DNA, the CDR3 is TGTGCCAGCAGCTCCCCCGAGGTATCCAAAAACATTCAGTACTTC. This sequence encodes CASSSPEVSKNIQYF.

The chain is built from TRBV29-1 and TRBJ1-6, with 9 bases fitting TRBD1. V dropped 5 bases and J dropped 5; count of bases not matched to a gene: 4. The CDR3 covers 14 residues. Germline CDR1 reads SQVTM; CDR2 reads ANQGSEA. As DNA, the CDR3 is TGCAGCGTTTGGACAGGGGAGGATAATTCACCCCTCCACTTT. This sequence encodes CSVWTGEDNSPLHF.

By frequency in the sample, this clone is medium-sized. V usage is TRBV19 and J usage is TRBJ2-2, with D possibly being TRBD1 or TRBD2 (5 bases each). The germline gives CDR1 LNHDA, CDR2 SQIVND (reference sequence). The CDR3 runs to 16 residues. V lost 5 bases and J 6 bases, leaving 19 bases between the germline ends. The CDR3 spells CASSSSRDPRAGELFF. The CDR3 DNA sequence: TGTGCCAGTAGTTCCTCCCGGGACCCACGGGCCGGGGAGCTGTTTTTT.

This clone has just a few counts. The V gene is TRBV5-5, the J gene TRBJ1-2, with D uncertain. Germline V lookup: CDR1 SGHKS, CDR2 YYEKEE (reference sequence). The CDR3 length is 12 residues. Deletions cut 2 bases from V and 0 bases from J, with 2 bases between. CDR3 in DNA: TGTGCCAGCAGCTTACCTAACTATGGCTACACCTTC. Translating it yields CASSLPNYGYTF.

This chain connects TRBV10-3 to TRBJ1-3; D uncertain. The CDR3 is made up of 15 amino acids. Germline CDR1 reads ENHRY; CDR2 reads SYGVKD. The V end was cut by 2 bases, the J end by 0 bases, with 8 bases between. The CDR3 bases are TGTGCCATCAGTGAGGGAGGGAACTCTGGAAACACCATATATTTT. It translates to CAISEGGNSGNTIYF.

The rearrangement joins TRBV4-1 to TRBJ1-1; D call uncertain. V lost 0 bases and J lost 3, with 17 bases in between. The CDR3 consists of 17 residues. From germline, CDR1 is MGHRA and CDR2 YSYEKL. The chain's CDR3 is CASSQEVVGSYYTEAFF. Here the CDR3 DNA reads TGCGCCAGCAGCCAAGAAGTGGTAGGCAGCTACTACACTGAAGCTTTCTTT.

CDR3 protein: CASSVEGLSNQPQHF. The DNA of the CDR3 is TGTGCCAGCAGTGTGGAGGGATTGAGCAATCAGCCCCAGCATTTT. This sequence joins TRBV6-1 and TRBJ1-5, with unresolved D. The germline CDR1 and CDR2 sequences are MNHNS and SASEGT. Trimming took 4 bases from V and 1 from J, leaving 11 bases between them. This CDR3 region has 15 residues.

The chain has TRBV5-5 and TRBJ1-1, with D possibly matching TRBD1 (6 bases). The V end was cut by 3 bases, the J end by 1 base, with 10 bases between. CDR1 is SGHKS, CDR2 YYEKEE, per germline (reference sequence). The CDR3 has 14 amino acids. The CDR3 nucleotides are TGTGCCAGCAGCTGGGGACATTCGAACACTGAAGCTTTCTTT. Amino acids: CASSWGHSNTEAFF.

The chain recombines TRBV19 with TRBJ2-7; D ambiguous. This CDR3 has 14 residues. V was clipped by 4 bases and J by 0 bases, with 10 bases between them. Germline CDR1 LNHDA, CDR2 SQIVND (reference sequence). The CDR3 nucleotides read TGTGCCAGTAGTAACGACTTAAGCTCCTACGAGCAGTACTTC. It is translated as CASSNDLSSYEQYF.

The gene calls are TRBV4-2 and TRBJ2-1; D might be TRBD2 (6 bases). The germline V gene encodes CDR1 LGHNA and CDR2 YNFKEQ. This CDR3 is 16 amino acids long. V dropped 4 bases and J dropped 3 bases, with 16 bases sitting between them. This chain's CDR3 is CASSPLSGESYNEQFF. As DNA, the CDR3 is TGTGCCAGCAGCCCCCTTTCGGGAGAGAGCTACAATGAGCAGTTCTTC.

This chain uses TRBV6-1 with TRBJ2-5, with TRBD2 matching over 7 bases. Germline V CDR1 and CDR2: MNHNS, SASEGT. Losses at the gene ends were 3 bases for V and 11 bases for J; bases not matched to a gene: 6. This CDR3 spans 12 amino acids. The CDR3 region has the DNA TGTGCCAGCAGTGAGAATCCGGGGGGACAGTACTTC. Amino acid sequence: CASSENPGGQYF.

J is TRBJ1-2 and V is TRBV6-5; 10 bases map to TRBD1. Germline V gene sequence: CDR1 MNHEY, CDR2 SVGAGI. The V gene end was trimmed by 5 bases and the J gene end by 6 bases; junction bases not matched to a gene: 9. The CDR3 covers 15 residues. In DNA, the CDR3 is TGTGCCAGCAGTAGTAGACAGGGGGCAATCGATGGCTACACCTTC. It yields the protein CASSSRQGAIDGYTF.

The chain recombines TRBV4-2 with TRBJ2-3; 13 nucleotides line up with TRBD2. J was trimmed by 0 bases and V by 0 bases; bases with no gene match: 6. The CDR3 loop spans 19 amino acids. The germline gives CDR1 LGHNA, CDR2 YNFKEQ. Here the CDR3 reads CASSQEGTSGTVSTDTQYF. The CDR3 nucleotides are TGTGCCAGCAGCCAAGAGGGGACTAGCGGGACGGTTAGCACAGATACGCAGTATTTT.